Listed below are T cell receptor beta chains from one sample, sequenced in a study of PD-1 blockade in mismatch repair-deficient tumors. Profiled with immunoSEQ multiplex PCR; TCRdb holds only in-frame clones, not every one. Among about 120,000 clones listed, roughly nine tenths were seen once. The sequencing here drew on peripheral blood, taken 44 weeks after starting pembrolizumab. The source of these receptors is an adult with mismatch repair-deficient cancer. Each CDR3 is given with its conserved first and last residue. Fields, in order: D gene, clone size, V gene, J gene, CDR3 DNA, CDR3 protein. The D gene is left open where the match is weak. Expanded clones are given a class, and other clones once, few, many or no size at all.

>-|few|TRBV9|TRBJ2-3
TGTGCCAGCAATGAGGGCCTAGTCACAGATACGCAGTATTTT
CASNEGLVTDTQYF
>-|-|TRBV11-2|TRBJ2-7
TGTGCCAGCAGCTTAGATTACGGCGGTACCTACGAGCAGTACTTC
CASSLDYGGTYEQYF
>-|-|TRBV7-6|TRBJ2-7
TGTGCCAGCAGCCCTAGCCGGGGACCCTACGAGCAGTACTTC
CASSPSRGPYEQYF
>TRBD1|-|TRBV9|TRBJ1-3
TGTGCCAGCAGCCCAAGACAGGGCTCTGGAAACACCATATATTTT
CASSPRQGSGNTIYF
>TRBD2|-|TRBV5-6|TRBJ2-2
TGTGCCAGCAGCCACACTCCTAGCGGGAGGCCCACCGGGGAGCTGTTTTTT
CASSHTPSGRPTGELFF
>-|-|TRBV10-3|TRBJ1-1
TGTGCCATCAATTACAGGGCTGACACTGAAGCTTTCTTT
CAINYRADTEAFF
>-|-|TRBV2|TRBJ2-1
TGTGCCAGCAGTTCGGAGGGTCGCGGGGATGAGCAGTTCTTC
CASSSEGRGDEQFF
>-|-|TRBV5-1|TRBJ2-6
TGCGCCAGCAGCTTGATTCCAAGGGATGGGGCCAACGTCCTGACTTTC
CASSLIPRDGANVLTF
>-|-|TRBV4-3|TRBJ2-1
TGCGCCAGCAGCCAAACGGGGCAGGACAGTTGGTTCTTC
CASSQTGQDSWFF
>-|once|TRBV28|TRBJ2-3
TGTGCCAGCAGTCGCTCCCAGCCACCCAGCACAGATACGCAGTATTTT
CASSRSQPPSTDTQYF
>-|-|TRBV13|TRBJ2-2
TGTGCCAGCAGCCCCGGTAGGGCCAACGGGGAGCTGTTTTTT
CASSPGRANGELFF
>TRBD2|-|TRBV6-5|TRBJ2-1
TGTGCCAGCAGTCCCGGGACTAGCTCCTACAATGAGCAGTTCTTC
CASSPGTSSYNEQFF
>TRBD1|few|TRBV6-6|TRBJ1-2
TGTGCCAGCAGCCGGGGACAGTTGGGTCGTGATGGCTACACCTTC
CASSRGQLGRDGYTF
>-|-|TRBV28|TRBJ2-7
TGTGCCAGCAGTTTGATGAACACCTACGAGCAGTACTTC
CASSLMNTYEQYF
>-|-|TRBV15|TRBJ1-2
TGTGCCACCAGCCCCTGGGGGGGGTCTTATAACTATGGCTACACCTTC
CATSPWGGSYNYGYTF